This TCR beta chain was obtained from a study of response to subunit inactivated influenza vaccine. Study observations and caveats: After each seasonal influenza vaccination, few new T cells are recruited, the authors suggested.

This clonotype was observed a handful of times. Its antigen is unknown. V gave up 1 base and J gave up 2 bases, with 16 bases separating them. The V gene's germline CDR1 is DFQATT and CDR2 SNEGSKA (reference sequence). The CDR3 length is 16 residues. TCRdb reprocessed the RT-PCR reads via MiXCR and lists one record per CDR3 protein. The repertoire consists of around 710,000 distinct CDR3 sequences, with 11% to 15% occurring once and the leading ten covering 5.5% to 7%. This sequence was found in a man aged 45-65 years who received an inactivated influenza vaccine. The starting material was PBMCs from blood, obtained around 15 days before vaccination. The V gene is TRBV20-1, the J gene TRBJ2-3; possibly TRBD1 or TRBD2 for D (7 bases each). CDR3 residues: CSARVSGGGDTDTQYF. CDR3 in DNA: TGCAGTGCTAGAGTCTCAGGGGGGGGGGACACAGATACGCAGTATTTT.